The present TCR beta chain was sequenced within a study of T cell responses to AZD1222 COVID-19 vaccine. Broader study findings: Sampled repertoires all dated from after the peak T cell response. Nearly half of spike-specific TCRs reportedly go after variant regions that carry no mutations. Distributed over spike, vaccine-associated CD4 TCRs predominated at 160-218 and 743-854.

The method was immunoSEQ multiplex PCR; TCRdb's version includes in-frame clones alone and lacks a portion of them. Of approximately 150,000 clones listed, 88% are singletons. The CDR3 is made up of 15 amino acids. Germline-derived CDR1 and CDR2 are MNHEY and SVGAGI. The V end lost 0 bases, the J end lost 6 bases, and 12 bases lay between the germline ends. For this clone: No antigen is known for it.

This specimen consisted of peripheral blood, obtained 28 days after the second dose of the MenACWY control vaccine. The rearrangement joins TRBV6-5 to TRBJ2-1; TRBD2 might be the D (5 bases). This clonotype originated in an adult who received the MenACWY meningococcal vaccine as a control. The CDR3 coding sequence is TGTGCCAGCAGTTACTCCAGGAGTCGGGGCAATGAGCAGTTCTTC. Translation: CASSYSRSRGNEQFF.